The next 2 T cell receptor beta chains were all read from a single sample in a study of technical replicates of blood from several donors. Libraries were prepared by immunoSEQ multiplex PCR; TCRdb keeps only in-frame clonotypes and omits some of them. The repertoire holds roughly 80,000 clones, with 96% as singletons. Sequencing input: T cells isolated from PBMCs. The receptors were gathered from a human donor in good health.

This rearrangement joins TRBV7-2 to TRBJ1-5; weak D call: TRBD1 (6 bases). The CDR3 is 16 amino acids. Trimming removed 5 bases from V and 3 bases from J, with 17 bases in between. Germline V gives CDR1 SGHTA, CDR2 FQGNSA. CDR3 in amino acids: CASSLWIGQLNQPQHF. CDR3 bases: TGTGCCAGCAGCCTATGGATAGGACAGCTCAATCAGCCCCAGCATTTT.

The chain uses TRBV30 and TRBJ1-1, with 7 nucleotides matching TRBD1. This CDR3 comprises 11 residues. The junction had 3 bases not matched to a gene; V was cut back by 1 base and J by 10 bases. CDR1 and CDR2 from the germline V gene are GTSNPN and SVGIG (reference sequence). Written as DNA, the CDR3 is TGTGCCTGGAGTGACAGGGGAGCAGCTTTCTTT. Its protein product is CAWSDRGAAFF.